The clone carrying this TCR beta chain is a singleton in its sample. As handled by the study authors: Junction-only immunoSEQ sequences carried no quality scores, so filtering differed. Repertoires were generated with immunoSEQ multiplex PCR, while TCRdb's copy carries only in-frame clones and drops some. That table furnishes V, J and clone size, whereas the DNA furnished D and trimming. The table has around 500,000 clones, around three quarters seen once. The sample belongs to a study of shared clonotypes between healthy human individuals. J gave up 0 bases and V 7 bases, and 4 bases lay outside the gene matches. CDR3 length equals 14 residues. Germline CDR1 MNHNS, CDR2 SASEGT.

The TCR was taken from a woman in her 40s in good health. Some clones in this sample may be carry-over from other donors' samples. V gene TRBV6-1 combines with J gene TRBJ2-7; TRBD2 aligns across 9 bases. Sequencing was carried out using PBMCs. The CDR3 spells CASITSGSSYEQYF. CDR3 DNA sequence: TGTGCCAGCATCACTAGCGGGTCCTCCTACGAGCAGTACTTC.